The 4 T cell receptor beta chains presented below share a single source sample, sequenced in a study of cytomegalovirus exposure and HLA in healthy donors. PCR used 60 Vbeta primers and 13 Jbeta primers. Produced via immunoSEQ multiplex PCR; TCRdb's table is partial and in-frame only. The sample includes 150,000 to 200,000 clones, 80% to 85% seen only once; the top ten take about 0.24%. The sample taken for sequencing was PBMCs. The receptors come from a boy aged 5-17 years in good health and CMV-seronegative.

The rearrangement uses TRBV30 and TRBJ2-7; 9 bases agree with TRBD1. V lost 5 bases to trimming and J lost 4 bases; unmatched junction nucleotides: 3. The CDR3 length is 12 residues. Germline loops: CDR1 GTSNPN, CDR2 SVGIG (reference sequence). CDR3 sequence (DNA): TGTGCCTGGGGGGACAGGGAATACGAGCAGTACTTC. Protein product: CAWGDREYEQYF.

The chain links TRBV5-6 to TRBJ2-3; 9 bases map to TRBD2. CDR1 is SGHDT, CDR2 YYEEEE, per germline. Germline trimming cut 3 bases from V and 8 bases from J; bases unmatched to any gene: 13. The CDR3 consists of 16 residues. This CDR3 is CASSWMTSGLPGTQYF. CDR3 in DNA: TGTGCCAGCAGCTGGATGACTAGCGGCCTACCGGGTACGCAGTATTTT.

This clone appeared a single time. J is TRBJ2-7 and V is TRBV5-6; D is ambiguous. CDR3 length: 14 amino acids. Germline CDR1 reads SGHDT; CDR2 reads YYEEEE. The germline V and J ends were trimmed by 2 bases and 2 bases, with 11 bases remaining between them. CDR3 coding DNA: TGTGCCAGCAGCTTTATTACATTTCCCTACGAGCAGTACTTC. Translating gives CASSFITFPYEQYF.

The V and J genes are TRBV11-2 and TRBJ1-1; a weak D match, TRBD1 (5 bases). Deletions cut 5 bases from V and 0 bases from J, with 13 bases between. This CDR3 contains 15 residues. The germline gives CDR1 SGHAT, CDR2 FQNNGV. The CDR3 sequence is CASSPRDAVNTEAFF. DNA for the CDR3: TGTGCCAGCAGCCCGCGGGACGCCGTGAACACTGAAGCTTTCTTT.